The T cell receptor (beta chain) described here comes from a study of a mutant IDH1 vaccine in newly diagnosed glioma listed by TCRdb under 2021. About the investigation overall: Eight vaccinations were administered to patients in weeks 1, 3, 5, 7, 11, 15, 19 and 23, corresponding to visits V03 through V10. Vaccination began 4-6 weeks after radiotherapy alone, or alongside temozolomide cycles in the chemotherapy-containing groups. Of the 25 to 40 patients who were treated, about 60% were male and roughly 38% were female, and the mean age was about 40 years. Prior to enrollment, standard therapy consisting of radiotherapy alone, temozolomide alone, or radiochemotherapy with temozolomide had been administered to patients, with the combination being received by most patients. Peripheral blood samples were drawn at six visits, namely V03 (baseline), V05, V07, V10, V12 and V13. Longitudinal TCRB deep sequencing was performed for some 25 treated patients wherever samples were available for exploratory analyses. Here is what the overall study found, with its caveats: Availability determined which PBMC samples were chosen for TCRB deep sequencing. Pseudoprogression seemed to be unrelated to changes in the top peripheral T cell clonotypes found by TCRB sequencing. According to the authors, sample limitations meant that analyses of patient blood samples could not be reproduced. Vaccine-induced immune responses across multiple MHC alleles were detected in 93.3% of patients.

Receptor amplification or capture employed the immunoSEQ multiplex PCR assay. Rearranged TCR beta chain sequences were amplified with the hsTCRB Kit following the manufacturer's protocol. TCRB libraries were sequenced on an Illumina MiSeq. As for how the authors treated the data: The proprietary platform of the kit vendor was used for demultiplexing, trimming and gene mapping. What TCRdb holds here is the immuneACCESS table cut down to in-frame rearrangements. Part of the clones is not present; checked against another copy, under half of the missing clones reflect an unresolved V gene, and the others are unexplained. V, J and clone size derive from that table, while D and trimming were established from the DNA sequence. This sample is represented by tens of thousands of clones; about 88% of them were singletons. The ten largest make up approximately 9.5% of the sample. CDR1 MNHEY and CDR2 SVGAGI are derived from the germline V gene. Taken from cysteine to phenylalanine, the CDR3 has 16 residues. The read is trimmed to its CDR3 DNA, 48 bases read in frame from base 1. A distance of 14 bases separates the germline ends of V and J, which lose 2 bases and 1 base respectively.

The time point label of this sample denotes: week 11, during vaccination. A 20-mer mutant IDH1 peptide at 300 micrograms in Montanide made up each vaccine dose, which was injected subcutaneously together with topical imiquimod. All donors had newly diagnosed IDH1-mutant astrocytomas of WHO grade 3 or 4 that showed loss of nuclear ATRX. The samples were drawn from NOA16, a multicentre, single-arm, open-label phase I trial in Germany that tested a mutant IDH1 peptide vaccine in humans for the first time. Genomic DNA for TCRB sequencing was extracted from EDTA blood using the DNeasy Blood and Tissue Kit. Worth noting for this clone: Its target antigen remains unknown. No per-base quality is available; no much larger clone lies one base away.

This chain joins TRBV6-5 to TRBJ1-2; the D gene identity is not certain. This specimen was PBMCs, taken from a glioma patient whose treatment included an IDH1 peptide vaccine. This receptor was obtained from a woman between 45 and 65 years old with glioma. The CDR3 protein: CASSYHGGEGNYGYTF. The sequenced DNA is TGTGCCAGCAGTTACCATGGAGGAGAAGGTAACTATGGCTACACCTTC.